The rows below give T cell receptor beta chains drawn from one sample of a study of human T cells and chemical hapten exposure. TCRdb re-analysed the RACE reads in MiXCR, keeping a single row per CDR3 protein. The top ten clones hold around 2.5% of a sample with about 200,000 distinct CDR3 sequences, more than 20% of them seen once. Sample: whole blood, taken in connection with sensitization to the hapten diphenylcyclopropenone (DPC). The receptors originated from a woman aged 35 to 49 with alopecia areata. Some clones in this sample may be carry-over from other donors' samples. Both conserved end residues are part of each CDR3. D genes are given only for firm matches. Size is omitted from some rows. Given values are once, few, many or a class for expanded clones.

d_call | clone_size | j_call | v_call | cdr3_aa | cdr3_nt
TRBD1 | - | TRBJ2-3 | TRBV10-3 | CATLTDRVGADTQYF | TGTGCCACCTTAACAGACAGGGTCGGCGCAGATACGCAGTATTTT
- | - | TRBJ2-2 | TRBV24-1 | CATSGRPAGELFF | TGTGCCACCAGTGGGCGGCCGGCCGGGGAGCTGTTTTTT
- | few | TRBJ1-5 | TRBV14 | CASSFAGSQPQHF | TGTGCCAGCAGTTTCGCAGGGAGTCAGCCCCAGCATTTT
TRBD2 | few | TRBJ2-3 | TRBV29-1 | CSVEDVAGGRADTQYF | TGCAGCGTTGAAGATGTCGCGGGAGGGCGGGCGGATACGCAGTATTTT
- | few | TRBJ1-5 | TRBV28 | CASSFYGDQPQHF | TGTGCCAGCAGTTTTTACGGAGATCAGCCCCAGCATTTT
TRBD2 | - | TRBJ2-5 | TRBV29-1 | CSGRIAGGPQTQYF | TGCAGCGGAAGAATAGCGGGAGGGCCCCAGACCCAGTACTTC
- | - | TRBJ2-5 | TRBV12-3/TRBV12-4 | CASSSSLGIQETQYF | TGTGCCAGCAGTTCATCCTTGGGAATACAAGAGACCCAGTACTTC
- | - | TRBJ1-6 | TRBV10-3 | CAIRSGEGNSPLHF | TGTGCCATCCGAAGTGGGGAGGGGAATTCACCCCTCCACTTT
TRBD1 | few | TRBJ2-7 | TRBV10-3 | CATIGQGNEQYF | TGTGCCACCATTGGACAGGGAAACGAGCAGTACTTC
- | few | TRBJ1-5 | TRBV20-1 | CSARTGTANNQPQHF | TGCAGTGCTCGAACCGGGACGGCGAACAATCAGCCCCAGCATTTT
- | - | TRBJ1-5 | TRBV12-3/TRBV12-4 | CASSPAGQGSNQPQHF | TGTGCCAGCAGTCCCGCAGGGCAAGGGAGCAATCAGCCCCAGCATTTT
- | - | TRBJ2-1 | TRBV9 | CASSESGNNEQFF | TGTGCCAGCAGCGAGTCAGGTAACAATGAGCAGTTCTTC
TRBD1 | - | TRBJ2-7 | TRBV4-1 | CASSHRTGTYEQYF | TGCGCCAGCAGCCACCGGACAGGAACCTACGAGCAGTACTTC
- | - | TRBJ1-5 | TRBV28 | CASSLYSHSNQPQHF | TGTGCCAGCAGTTTATACAGCCATAGCAATCAGCCCCAGCATTTT
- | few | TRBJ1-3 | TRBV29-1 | CSVDKTGGGNTIYF | TGCAGCGTTGATAAGACAGGCGGTGGAAACACCATATATTTT
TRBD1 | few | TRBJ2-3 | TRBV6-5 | CASSKRRQGSDTQYF | TGTGCCAGCAGTAAACGTCGACAGGGGTCCGATACGCAGTATTTT
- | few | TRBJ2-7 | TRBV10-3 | CAISQTYEQYF | TGTGCCATCAGCCAAACCTACGAGCAGTACTTC
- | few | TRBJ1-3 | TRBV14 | CASSQVWVTESSGNTIYF | TGTGCCAGCAGCCAAGTATGGGTCACCGAGAGCTCTGGAAACACCATATATTTT
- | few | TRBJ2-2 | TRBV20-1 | CSASKISGTGELFF | TGCAGTGCTAGCAAGATCTCGGGCACCGGGGAGCTGTTTTTT
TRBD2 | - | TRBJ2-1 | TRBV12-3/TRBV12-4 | CASSSGLAFSSSYNEQFF | TGTGCCAGCAGTTCGGGACTAGCGTTCTCCAGCTCCTACAATGAGCAGTTCTTC
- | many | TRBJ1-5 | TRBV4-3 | CASSQEGDLNQPQHF | TGCGCCAGCAGCCAAGAGGGGGACCTCAATCAGCCCCAGCATTTT
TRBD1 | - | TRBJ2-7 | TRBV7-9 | CASSKARTGGTFHYEQYF | TGTGCCAGCAGCAAAGCGCGGACAGGGGGTACGTTTCACTACGAGCAGTACTTC
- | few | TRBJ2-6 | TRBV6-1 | CASSESDSGANVLTF | TGTGCCAGCAGTGAATCTGACTCTGGGGCCAACGTCCTGACTTTC